The sample holds a few counts of the clone carrying this T cell receptor beta chain. As yet, its antigen is unknown. The data stem from a study of T-cell reconstitution after alpha-beta-depleted transplantation in children. Study-wide results and caveats: Alpha-beta T cells present about two months after transplant were reported to originate from several hundred expanded graft clones.

TCRbeta library preparation incorporated unique molecular identifiers. TCRdb used MiXCR to reprocess the PCR reads, holding one entry per CDR3 protein. The sample holds hundreds of thousands of distinct CDR3 sequences, 15% to 20% seen once. This CDR3 spans 11 amino acids. V was shortened by 2 bases and J by 11 bases, with 10 bases between the two germline ends. The TCR originated in a boy under two years old who had a stem cell transplant for Wiskott-Aldrich syndrome, so the T cells may come from the graft donor. The specimen was PBMCs, mostly from graft donor cells, collected 360 days after TCRalphabeta/CD19-depleted stem cell transplant. The chain uses TRBV12-3 or TRBV12-4 and TRBJ2-7; D call uncertain. The CDR3 DNA reads as TGTGCCAGCAGTTTAAATTTTGAGGAGTACTTC. It yields the protein CASSLNFEEYF.